The table lists the clone carrying this T cell receptor (beta chain) with many counts. As yet, its antigen is unknown. The junction and the germline gene differ at one end; a read error may be behind it. TCRdb itself ran the PCR reads through MiXCR, one entry per CDR3 protein. The data contain some 320,000 distinct CDR3 sequences, about a fifth of them singletons. This sample is part of a study of molecular identifiers for immune sequencing clone quantification. Naive CD8 T cells underwent sorting with the CD8+CD4-CCR7+CD45RA+ definition. Whole-study results and caveats: Clones above 20 RNA copies contained over 97% of effector molecules but under 1% of naive ones. Highly expanded clone sizes could be underestimated through barcode sharing by identical TCR molecules.

Looked up from germline, CDR1 is MNHNS and CDR2 is SASEGT. CDR3 length: 14 residues. This chain connects TRBV6-1 to TRBJ2-5; TRBD1 might be the D (6 bases). The sequenced material came from naive CD8+ T cells from blood, with Jurkat cell RNA spiked in. The sample's subset: FACS-sorted CD8+CD4-CCR7+CD45RA+ naive T cells. The source of this sequence is a human donor in good health. Some libraries in this study had Jurkat cell RNA spiked in. CDR3 bases: TGTGCCAGCAGTGCCTGGACAGAACAAGAGAGCCAGTACTTC. Its translation is CASSAWTEQESQYF.